This is a list of T cell receptor beta chains from one sample in a study of control samples from healthy donors and cancer patients. Assay used: immunoSEQ multiplex PCR; TCRdb lists only in-frame clones, some missing. The sample lists about 120,000 clones, 75% to 90% seen once, with around 1.1% in the top ten. Sequenced: PBMCs. The receptors were sampled from a woman aged 50 to 60 with colorectal cancer. Each CDR3 is given with its conserved first and last residue. The D gene is left open where the match is weak. Size tells how often a clone was seen (once, few, many) or the class of an expanded clone, and some rows leave it out.

CASSDRQGAGTEAFF	TGCGCCAGCAGCGATCGACAGGGGGCTGGAACTGAAGCTTTCTTT	.	TRBJ1-1	TRBV5-1	15	TRBD1
CASSVDSRSYLGPLHF	TGTGCCAGCAGCGTAGATAGTAGGAGTTACCTGGGTCCCCTCCACTTT	.	TRBJ1-6	TRBV9	16	.
CASSPLGTGTEAFF	TGTGCCAGCAGTCCCCTCGGGACGGGCACTGAAGCTTTCTTT	.	TRBJ1-1	TRBV6-5	14	.
CASSLDRDSGEAFF	TGTGCCAGCAGCTTAGATCGTGACAGCGGTGAAGCTTTCTTT	.	TRBJ1-1	TRBV11-2	14	.
CASSRNRGSEAFF	TGTGCCAGCAGCCGCAACAGGGGGTCTGAAGCTTTCTTT	.	TRBJ1-1	TRBV3-1/TRBV3-2	13	TRBD1
CASSLAAGGAQYF	TGTGCCAGCAGCTTGGCAGCAGGCGGCGCCCAGTACTTC	.	TRBJ2-5	TRBV5-6	13	.
CASSISPLTYEQYF	TGTGCCAGCAGTATAAGCCCACTAACCTACGAGCAGTACTTC	.	TRBJ2-7	TRBV27	14	.
CSVAPGSPHNEQFF	TGCAGCGTTGCGCCGGGGAGCCCCCACAATGAGCAGTTCTTC	.	TRBJ2-1	TRBV29-1	14	.
CASSAGGGYGYTF	TGTGCCAGCAGTGCAGGGGGCGGGTATGGCTACACCTTC	.	TRBJ1-2	TRBV2	13	TRBD1
CAIGTGTNTGELFF	TGTGCCATCGGGACAGGGACGAACACCGGGGAGCTGTTTTTT	.	TRBJ2-2	TRBV10-3	14	TRBD1
CASSQDNGAAEAFF	TGTGCCAGCAGCCAAGATAACGGGGCGGCTGAAGCTTTCTTT	.	TRBJ1-1	TRBV3-1/TRBV3-2	14	.
CASSITGPETYEQYF	TGTGCCAGTAGTATTACAGGGCCGGAAACCTACGAGCAGTACTTC	.	TRBJ2-7	TRBV19	15	.
CASRPTGPSGANVLTF	TGTGCCAGCAGACCGACAGGCCCCTCTGGGGCCAACGTCCTGACTTTC	.	TRBJ2-6	TRBV27	16	.
CASSLSIGTGVTTNEKLFF	TGTGCCAGCAGTTTATCGATTGGGACAGGGGTTACAACTAATGAAAAACTGTTTTTT	.	TRBJ1-4	TRBV27	19	TRBD1
CASSPPVVLAGDNQETQYF	TGCGCCAGCAGCCCCCCGGTAGTTTTAGCGGGAGACAACCAAGAGACCCAGTACTTC	.	TRBJ2-5	TRBV4-1	19	TRBD2
CASTSRTGEAFF	TGTGCCAGCACCTCCCGGACAGGTGAAGCTTTCTTT	.	TRBJ1-1	TRBV12-3/TRBV12-4	12	TRBD1
CASTPSASSPIFDEQYF	TGTGCCAGTACCCCTTCCGCCAGCTCCCCAATCTTTGACGAGCAGTACTTC	.	TRBJ2-7	TRBV19	17	.
CASSPHGRNRNRGYTF	TGTGCCAGCAGTCCCCACGGTCGGAACAGGAATCGCGGCTACACCTTC	.	TRBJ1-2	TRBV28	16	.
CASRLEGASVYGYTF	TGTGCCAGCAGGCTAGAGGGGGCTTCTGTCTATGGCTACACCTTC	.	TRBJ1-2	TRBV2	15	TRBD1
CASTCSAGTYYEQYF	TGTGCCAGCACTTGTTCAGCGGGAACCTACTACGAGCAGTACTTC	.	TRBJ2-7	TRBV6-4	15	TRBD2
CASSQAGGAMVDTQYF	TGTGCCAGCAGCCAAGCTGGGGGGGCCATGGTAGATACGCAGTATTTT	.	TRBJ2-3	TRBV3-1/TRBV3-2	16	.
CAWSVKGGGGNYGYTF	TGTGCCTGGAGTGTAAAAGGCGGGGGAGGTAACTATGGCTACACCTTC	.	TRBJ1-2	TRBV30	16	.
CASSFRLGVHEQYF	TGTGCCAGCAGCTTCCGACTAGGCGTCCACGAGCAGTACTTC	few	TRBJ2-7	TRBV5-4	14	.
CASSLGGARSTGELFF	TGTGCCAGCAGCTTGGGGGGGGCGCGGAGCACCGGGGAGCTGTTTTTT	.	TRBJ2-2	TRBV5-4	16	.
CAISAAFAGGDTDTQYF	TGTGCCATCAGTGCCGCTTTCGCGGGAGGGGATACAGATACGCAGTATTTT	.	TRBJ2-3	TRBV10-3	17	TRBD2
CASSLDRTDGEQYF	TGTGCCAGCAGCTTAGACAGAACCGATGGGGAGCAGTACTTC	once	TRBJ2-7	TRBV7-2	14	.
CASSKGRGANEKLFF	TGTGCCAGCAGCAAAGGGAGGGGTGCTAATGAAAAACTGTTTTTT	.	TRBJ1-4	TRBV21-1	15	.
CASSDRAFSETQYF	TGTGCCAGCAGTGATAGGGCATTCTCAGAGACCCAGTACTTC	.	TRBJ2-5	TRBV2	14	.
CASSPDRNQPQHF	TGTGCCAGCTCACCAGACAGGAATCAGCCCCAGCATTTT	.	TRBJ1-5	TRBV18	13	.
CASSFGRGAQETQYF	TGCGCCAGCAGCTTCGGCAGGGGGGCCCAAGAGACCCAGTACTTC	.	TRBJ2-5	TRBV5-1	15	.
CAIEQGFHEQYF	TGTGCCATCGAACAGGGGTTCCACGAGCAGTACTTC	.	TRBJ2-7	TRBV24-1	12	TRBD1
CASSLYGHNHRGAVF	TGTGCCAGCAGTTTATACGGACACAACCACCGGGGAGCTGTTTTT	.	TRBJ2-2	TRBV28	15	.
CASSFQQGAGEEAFF	TGCGCCAGCAGCTTTCAGCAGGGGGCAGGGGAGGAAGCTTTCTTT	.	TRBJ1-1	TRBV5-1	15	TRBD1
CASSHRSVNYGYTF	TGTGCCAGCAGCCATAGGTCAGTTAACTATGGCTACACCTTC	once	TRBJ1-2	TRBV3-1/TRBV3-2	14	.
CASSPHGGGSTNEKLFF	TGTGCCAGCAGTCCCCATGGCGGGGGCTCAACTAATGAAAAACTGTTTTTT	.	TRBJ1-4	TRBV7-9	17	.
CASSTTESPSTDTQYF	TGTGCCAGCAGTACCACGGAGAGTCCTAGCACAGATACGCAGTATTTT	.	TRBJ2-3	TRBV25-1	16	.
CASSATSGRDNEQFF	TGTGCCAGCAGCGCAACTAGCGGGAGGGACAATGAGCAGTTCTTC	.	TRBJ2-1	TRBV7-9	15	TRBD2
CASSDRRAELATGELFF	TGTGCCAGCAGTGATCGTCGGGCGGAGTTGGCCACCGGGGAGCTGTTTTTT	.	TRBJ2-2	TRBV2	17	.
CASSLRGGNTEAFF	TGTGCCAGCAGCCTAAGAGGAGGGAACACTGAAGCTTTCTTT	.	TRBJ1-1	TRBV14	14	.
CASSYSGLNTEAFF	TGTGCCAGCAGTTACTCCGGCCTGAACACTGAAGCTTTCTTT	.	TRBJ1-1	TRBV6-6	14	.
CASSPLTCRHHNEQFF	TGTGCCAGCAGCCCGCTCACATGTCGCCATCACAATGAGCAGTTCTTC	.	TRBJ2-1	TRBV9	16	.
CSASLGYGYTF	TGCAGTGCTAGTTTAGGGTATGGCTACACCTTC	.	TRBJ1-2	TRBV20-1	11	.
CASSQRGNTGELFF	TGTGCCAGCTCCCAGAGGGGGAACACCGGGGAGCTGTTTTTT	once	TRBJ2-2	TRBV27	14	.
CASSQGSFLSTDTQYF	TGTGCCAGCTCACAGGGTAGCTTCCTTAGCACAGATACGCAGTATTTT	.	TRBJ2-3	TRBV18	16	.
CASSMRQGLIVQPQHF	TGTGCCAGTAGTATGAGACAGGGATTAATCGTGCAGCCCCAGCATTTT	.	TRBJ1-5	TRBV19	16	TRBD1
CASSLAGLSSYNEQFF	TGCGCCAGCAGCTTGGCCGGCCTCAGCTCCTACAATGAGCAGTTCTTC	.	TRBJ2-1	TRBV5-1	16	.
CASSFSPNTGELFF	TGTGCCAGCAGCTTTTCCCCTAACACCGGGGAGCTGTTTTTT	.	TRBJ2-2	TRBV11-2	14	.
CASSQVDLPSYEQYF	TGCGCCAGCAGCCAAGTGGACCTACCCTCCTACGAGCAGTACTTC	.	TRBJ2-7	TRBV4-1	15	.
CASSNRGTQGNTEAFF	TGTGCCAGTAGTAACCGGGGCACACAAGGGAACACTGAAGCTTTCTTT	.	TRBJ1-1	TRBV19	16	.
CATSEGDLLNQPQHF	TGTGCCACCAGTGAAGGCGATCTCCTTAATCAGCCCCAGCATTTT	.	TRBJ1-5	TRBV24-1	15	.
CASSTGQGNTGELFF	TGCGCCAGCAGCACTGGACAGGGCAACACCGGGGAGCTGTTTTTT	.	TRBJ2-2	TRBV5-1	15	TRBD1
CASSLQLGASDTQYF	TGTGCCAGCAGCTTGCAGTTGGGGGCTTCAGATACGCAGTATTTT	.	TRBJ2-3	TRBV5-4	15	.
CATRSLNTEAFF	TGTGCCACAAGATCTCTGAACACTGAAGCTTTCTTT	.	TRBJ1-1	TRBV10-3	12	.
CASSQGLRGLTNEKLFF	TGCGCCAGCAGTCAAGGCCTCCGAGGGTTAACCAATGAAAAACTGTTTTTT	.	TRBJ1-4	TRBV23-1	17	.
CASRQQGIATAFF	TGTGCCAGCAGACAACAGGGGATAGCTACGGCTTTCTTT	.	TRBJ1-1	TRBV25-1	13	TRBD1
CAGSGMRGAGEKLFF	TGTGCCGGGTCGGGAATGCGGGGGGCAGGAGAAAAACTGTTTTTT	.	TRBJ1-4	TRBV30	15	.
CASSPDRVNTEAFF	TGTGCCAGCTCACCAGACAGGGTGAACACTGAAGCTTTCTTT	few	TRBJ1-1	TRBV18	14	TRBD1
CASSPSPPGGYTF	TGTGCCAGTAGTCCGTCTCCCCCTGGGGGCTACACCTTC	few	TRBJ1-2	TRBV19	13	.
CASAGNRRDTQYF	TGTGCCAGCGCGGGAAATCGCAGGGATACGCAGTATTTT	.	TRBJ2-3	TRBV2	13	.
CASSLVGGEAFF	TGTGCCAGCAGTTTAGTGGGCGGAGAAGCTTTCTTT	.	TRBJ1-1	TRBV28	12	.